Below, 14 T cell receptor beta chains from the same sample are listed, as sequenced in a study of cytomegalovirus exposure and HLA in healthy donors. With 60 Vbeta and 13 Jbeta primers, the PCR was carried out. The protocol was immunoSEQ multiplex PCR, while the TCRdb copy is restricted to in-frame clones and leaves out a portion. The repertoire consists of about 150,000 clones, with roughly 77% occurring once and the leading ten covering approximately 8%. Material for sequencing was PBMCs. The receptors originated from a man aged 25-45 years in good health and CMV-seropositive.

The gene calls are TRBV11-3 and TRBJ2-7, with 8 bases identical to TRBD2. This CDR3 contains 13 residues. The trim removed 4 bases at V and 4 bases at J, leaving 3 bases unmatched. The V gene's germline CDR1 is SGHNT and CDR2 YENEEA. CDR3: CASSSAGGYEQYF. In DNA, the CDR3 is TGTGCCAGCAGCTCGGCGGGGGGATACGAGCAGTACTTC.

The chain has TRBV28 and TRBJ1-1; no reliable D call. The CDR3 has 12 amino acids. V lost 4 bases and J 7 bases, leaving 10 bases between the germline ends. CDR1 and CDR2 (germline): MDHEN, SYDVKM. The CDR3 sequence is CASSSEGFEAFF. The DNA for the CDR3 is TGTGCCAGCAGTTCCGAGGGTTTTGAAGCTTTCTTT.

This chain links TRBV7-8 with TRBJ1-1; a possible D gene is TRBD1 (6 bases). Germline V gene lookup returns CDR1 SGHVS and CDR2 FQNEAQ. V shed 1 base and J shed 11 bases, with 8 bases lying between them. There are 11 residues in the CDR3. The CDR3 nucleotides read TGTGCCAGCAGCTTAGGGACAGAGGCTTTCTTT. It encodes CASSLGTEAFF. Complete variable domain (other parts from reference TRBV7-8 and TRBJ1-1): GAGVSQSPRYKVAKRGQDVALRCDPISGHVSLFWYQQALGQGPEFLTYFQNEAQLDKSGLPSDRFFAERPEGSVSTLKIQRTQQEDSAVYLCASSLGTEAFFGQGTRLTVV.

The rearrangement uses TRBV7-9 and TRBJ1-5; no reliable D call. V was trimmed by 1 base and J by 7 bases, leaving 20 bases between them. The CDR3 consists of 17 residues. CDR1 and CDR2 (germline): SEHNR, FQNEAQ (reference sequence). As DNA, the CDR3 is TGTGCCAGCAGCTTAGGAACGATCGGGAGGTCAAGACAGCCCCAGCATTTT. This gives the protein CASSLGTIGRSRQPQHF.

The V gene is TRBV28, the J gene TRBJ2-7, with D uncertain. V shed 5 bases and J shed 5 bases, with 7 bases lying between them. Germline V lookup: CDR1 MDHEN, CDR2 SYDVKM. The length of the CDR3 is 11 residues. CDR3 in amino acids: CASSPLNEQYF. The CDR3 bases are TGTGCCAGCAGTCCCCTAAACGAGCAGTACTTC.

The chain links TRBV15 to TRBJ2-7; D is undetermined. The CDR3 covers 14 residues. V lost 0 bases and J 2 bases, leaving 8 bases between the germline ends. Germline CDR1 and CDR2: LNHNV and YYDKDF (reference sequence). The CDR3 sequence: CATSRDRGAYEQYF. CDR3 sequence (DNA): TGTGCCACCAGCAGAGATCGAGGAGCCTACGAGCAGTACTTC. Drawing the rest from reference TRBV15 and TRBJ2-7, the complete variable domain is DAMVIQNPRYQVTQFGKPVTLSCSQTLNHNVMYWYQQKSSQAPKLLFHYYDKDFNNEADTPDNFQSRRPNTSFCFLDIRSPGLGDTAMYLCATSRDRGAYEQYFGPGTRLTVT.

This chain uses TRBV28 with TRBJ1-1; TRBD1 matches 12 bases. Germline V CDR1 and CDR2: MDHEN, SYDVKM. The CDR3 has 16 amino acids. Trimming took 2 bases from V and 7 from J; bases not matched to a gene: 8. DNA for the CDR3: TGTGCCAGCAGTTTACCCGGGACAGGGGGCTCGATTGAAGCTTTCTTT. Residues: CASSLPGTGGSIEAFF.

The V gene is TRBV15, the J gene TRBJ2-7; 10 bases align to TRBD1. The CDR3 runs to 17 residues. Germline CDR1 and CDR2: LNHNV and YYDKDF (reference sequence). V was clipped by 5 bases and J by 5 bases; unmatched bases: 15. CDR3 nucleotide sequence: TGTGCCACCAGCGGGGGCGGCCTCCGGGACAGGGGAAACGAGCAGTACTTC. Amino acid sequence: CATSGGGLRDRGNEQYF.

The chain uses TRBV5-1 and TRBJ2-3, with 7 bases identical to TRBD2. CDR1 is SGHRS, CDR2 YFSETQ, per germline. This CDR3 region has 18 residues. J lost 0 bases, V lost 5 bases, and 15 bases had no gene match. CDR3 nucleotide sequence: TGCGCCAGCAGAGAAGTAGCGGGCGTTCTTTCTAGCACAGATACGCAGTATTTT. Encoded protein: CASREVAGVLSSTDTQYF.

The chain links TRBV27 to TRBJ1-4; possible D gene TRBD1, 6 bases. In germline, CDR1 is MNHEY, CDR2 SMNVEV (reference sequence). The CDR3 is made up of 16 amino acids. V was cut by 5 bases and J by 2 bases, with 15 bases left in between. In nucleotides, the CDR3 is TGTGCCAGCAGTCCCCGCGGGGGGGGCACTAATGAAAAACTGTTTTTT. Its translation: CASSPRGGGTNEKLFF.

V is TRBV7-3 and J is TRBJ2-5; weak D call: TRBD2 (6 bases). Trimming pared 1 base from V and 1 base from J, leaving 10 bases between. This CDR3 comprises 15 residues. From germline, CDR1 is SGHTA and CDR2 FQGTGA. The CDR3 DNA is TGTGCCAGCAGCTTAAGCGGCGGGGTCCAAGAGACCCAGTACTTC. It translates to CASSLSGGVQETQYF.

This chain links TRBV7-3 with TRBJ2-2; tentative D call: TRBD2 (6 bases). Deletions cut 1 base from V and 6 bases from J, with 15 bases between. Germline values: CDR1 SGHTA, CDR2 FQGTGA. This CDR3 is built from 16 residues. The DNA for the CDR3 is TGTGCCAGCAGCTTAAACCCGGGACTCTCATCCGGGGAGCTGTTTTTT. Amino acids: CASSLNPGLSSGELFF.

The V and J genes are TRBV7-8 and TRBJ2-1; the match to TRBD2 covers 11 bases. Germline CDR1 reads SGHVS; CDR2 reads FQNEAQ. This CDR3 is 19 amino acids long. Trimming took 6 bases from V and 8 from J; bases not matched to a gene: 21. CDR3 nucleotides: TGTGCCAGCAGAAGAGGGATCCTAGCGGGGGGACGCAGTCATGATGAGCAGTTCTTC. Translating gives CASRRGILAGGRSHDEQFF.

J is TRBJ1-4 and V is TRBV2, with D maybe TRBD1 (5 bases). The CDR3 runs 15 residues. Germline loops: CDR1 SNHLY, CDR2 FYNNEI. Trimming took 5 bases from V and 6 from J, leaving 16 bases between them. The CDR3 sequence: CASSPLAGRDEKLFF. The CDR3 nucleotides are TGTGCCAGCAGTCCCTTGGCAGGGAGGGATGAAAAACTGTTTTTT. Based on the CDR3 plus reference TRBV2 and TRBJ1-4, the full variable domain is EPEVTQTPSHQVTQMGQEVILRCVPISNHLYFYWYRQILGQKVEFLVSFYNNEISEKSEIFDDQFSVERPDGSNFTLKIRSTKLEDSAMYFCASSPLAGRDEKLFFGSGTQLSVL.